These 8 T cell receptor beta chains originate from one sample sequenced in a study of spatial heterogeneity in lung cancer. Study-wide points: Tracking of tumor mutation counts was seen in expanded intratumoral alpha and beta TCR counts.

Each CDR3 protein is one row after TCRdb ran MiXCR on the 5' RACE reads. The sample records about 3,600 distinct CDR3 sequences, 14% to 15% being singletons. For these receptors, no antigen is known. Time point described: sample taken at primary tumor resection. The specimen was lung tumor tissue, collected at surgery. These receptors were obtained from a female donor with early-stage non-small cell lung cancer.

By share, this clonotype counts as medium-sized. Found in a library prepared for alpha chains, this beta chain is an off-target read, and its abundance has little meaning. This chain connects TRBV19 to TRBJ1-5; the D is unclear. The ends were cut back, 3 bases at V and 7 bases at J, with 13 bases in the middle. There are 14 residues in the CDR3. Per germline, CDR1 LNHDA and CDR2 SQIVND (reference sequence). The CDR3 DNA reads TGTGCCAGTAGTATTGTGGCTTATGGGCAGCCCCAGCATTTT. Residues: CASSIVAYGQPQHF. Looking up the rest from reference TRBV19 and TRBJ1-5 gives the full variable domain: DGGITQSPKYLFRKEGQNVTLSCEQNLNHDAMYWYRQDPGQGLRLIYYSQIVNDFQKGDIAEGYSVSREKKESFPLTVTSAQKNPTAFYLCASSIVAYGQPQHFGDGTRLSIL.

This clonotype was picked up many times. Since the library was made to target alpha chains, this beta chain is a stray read and its abundance is not meaningful. The chain recombines TRBV7-9 with TRBJ1-2, with 7 positions matching TRBD1. Trimming at V came to 4 bases and at J to 8 bases, leaving 10 bases not matched to a gene. The length of the CDR3 is 14 residues. Germline assignment: CDR1 SEHNR and CDR2 FQNEAQ (reference sequence). The CDR3 region is CASSSAKGGLGYTF. The CDR3 DNA sequence: TGTGCCAGCAGCTCAGCTAAAGGGGGCCTCGGCTACACCTTC.

This clonotype was detected a few times. For a library built for alpha chains, this beta chain is a stray read; little rests on its size. V gene TRBV29-1 combines with J gene TRBJ2-1; D is perhaps TRBD2 (6 bases). The CDR3 extends over 14 amino acids. Trimming cost V 1 base and J 2 bases, with 9 bases left between them. The germline V gene encodes CDR1 SQVTM and CDR2 ANQGSEA. As DNA, the CDR3 is TGCAGCGTTGAAGGAAGACTAGCCTACAATGAGCAGTTCTTC. It specifies CSVEGRLAYNEQFF.

Turning to this clonotype: This beta chain is an unintended read in a library built for alpha chains; its size means little. The V and J genes are TRBV4-1 and TRBJ1-2; D gene unclear. CDR3 length: 15 residues. V lost 4 bases to trimming and J lost 0 bases, with 12 bases between them. Germline V CDR1 and CDR2: MGHRA, YSYEKL. In DNA, the CDR3 is TGCGCCAGCAGCCTACCGGACCGCGCTAACTATGGCTACACCTTC. Protein: CASSLPDRANYGYTF.

By share of the sample, this clonotype is medium-sized. In a library made to pick up alpha chains, this beta chain is a stray read with a size that means little. The rearrangement links TRBV7-2 to TRBJ1-1, with D uncertain. Germline V gene sequence: CDR1 SGHTA, CDR2 FQGNSA. CDR3 length: 14 residues. Trimming took off 2 bases at V and 1 base at J, with 8 bases between the two ends. CDR3 sequence reads: CASSLSFGNTEAFF. CDR3 bases: TGTGCCAGCAGCTTAAGTTTCGGGAACACTGAAGCTTTCTTT.

This clonotype was counted only a few times. For a library built for alpha chains, this beta chain is a stray read; little rests on its size. This chain connects TRBV6-1 to TRBJ2-1, with 11 bases aligning to TRBD2. CDR3 length equals 16 residues. After removal of 8 bases from V and 1 base from J, the junction contained 7 bases not matched to a gene. Germline V gene sequence: CDR1 MNHNS, CDR2 SASEGT. The CDR3 coding sequence is TGTGCCAGCCACATACTAGCGGGAGAATCCTACAATGAGCAGTTCTTC. This translates into CASHILAGESYNEQFF.

This clonotype appeared a few times. A library prepared for alpha chains yielded this beta chain as an off-target read; its size is of little meaning. DNA for the CDR3: TGTGCCAGCAGCCAGAATATAGGCACAGATACGCAGTATTTT. Residues: CASSQNIGTDTQYF. J is TRBJ2-3 and V is TRBV3-1; D ambiguous. V was cut by 3 bases and J by 1 base, with 8 bases left in between. CDR3 length: 14 amino acids. Germline assignment: CDR1 LGHDT and CDR2 YNNKEL (reference sequence).

This clonotype qualifies as medium-sized. This beta chain slipped into a library made for alpha chains as a stray read, so its size is not meaningful. The chain carries TRBV7-2 and TRBJ2-3, with 10 bases aligning to TRBD2. Germline values: CDR1 SGHTA, CDR2 FQGNSA. This CDR3 contains 16 residues. V shed 2 bases and J 4 bases; nucleotides not matched to a gene: 6. As DNA, the CDR3 is TGTGCCAGCAGCTTAAGCGGGGGGGCTGGTGCAGATACGCAGTATTTT. As protein: CASSLSGGAGADTQYF. Using reference TRBV7-2 and TRBJ2-3 for the parts outside the CDR3, the full variable domain is GAGVSQSPSNKVTEKGKDVELRCDPISGHTALYWYRQSLGQGLEFLIYFQGNSAPDKSGLPSDRFSAERTGGSVSTLTIQRTQQEDSAVYLCASSLSGGAGADTQYFGPGTRLTVL.